Below, 2 T cell receptor beta chains from the same sample are listed, as sequenced in a study of OX40 agonist ivuxolimab in advanced cancers. Sequencing used immunoSEQ multiplex PCR; TCRdb keeps in-frame clones, though not all of them. The table has 70,000 to 90,000 clones, 84% seen once. Specimen: CD4+ or CD8+ T cells sorted from blood, collected in a trial of the OX40 agonist ivuxolimab. The receptors were gathered from an adult with an advanced solid tumor such as melanoma, head and neck, liver or kidney cancer.

J is TRBJ2-3 and V is TRBV7-6; 8 positions match TRBD1. The CDR3 covers 15 residues. V lost 4 bases to trimming and J lost 10 bases; unmatched junction nucleotides: 13. The germline V gene encodes CDR1 SGHVS and CDR2 FNYEAQ. The CDR3: CASSYQTGAKYAQYF. In DNA form, the CDR3 reads TGTGCCAGCAGCTACCAGACAGGGGCCAAATACGCGCAGTATTTT.

The rearrangement links TRBV5-1 to TRBJ2-7, with D possibly being TRBD1 (6 bases). This CDR3 spans 14 amino acids. Germline values: CDR1 SGHRS, CDR2 YFSETQ. The V end lost 3 bases, the J end lost 5 bases, and 15 bases lay between the germline ends. The CDR3 reads CASSWATGGDEQYF. Here the CDR3 DNA reads TGCGCCAGCAGCTGGGCGACAGGAGGCGACGAGCAGTACTTC.